The clone carrying this T cell receptor beta chain was observed a few times. Its antigen is unknown. The junction does not match germline at one end; this may be a read error. This specimen belongs to a study of molecular identifiers for immune sequencing clone quantification. Study as a whole: In replicates, RNA taken from around 18,000 or 91,000 naive CD8 cells was divided five ways, and four portions underwent sequencing. The study, taken as a whole, reports: Clonotypes surpassing 20 RNA copies contained over 97% of effector molecules, versus under 1% in naive cells. Barcode collisions between identical TCR molecules could shrink estimates of highly expanded clone sizes.

The CDR3 runs 20 residues. Germline CDR1 reads KGHDR; CDR2 reads SFDVKD. For bulk TCR libraries, previously described methods and listed TCR primers were used. TCRdb reprocessed the PCR reads with MiXCR, giving one entry per CDR3 protein. The data show a few hundred thousand distinct CDR3 sequences, about a quarter seen once. This chain links TRBV24-1 with TRBJ2-3; 8 bases map to TRBD2. The sequence came from a human donor in good health. Some libraries in this study had Jurkat cell RNA spiked in. The sample consisted of naive CD8+ T cells from blood, with Jurkat cell RNA spiked in. This sample's subset: FACS-sorted CD8+CD4-CCR7+CD45RA+ naive T cells. The CDR3 DNA reads as TGTGCCACCAGCGATTCCCCGTTTAGTGGTAGCGGGACTACCACAGATACGCAGTATTTT. Protein product: CATSDSPFSGSGTTTDTQYF.